This TCR beta chain was identified during a study of T cells in localized non-small cell lung cancer. Points from the study as a whole: Across samples, adjacent lung featured a median around 60 of the top 100 tumor clones.

Some clones are missing from TCRdb's copy, which holds only in-frame ones; the method was immunoSEQ multiplex PCR. In the table there are 25,000 to 30,000 clones, around nine tenths of which are singletons. As to this clone: Its antigen is not known.

CDR1 GTSNPN and CDR2 SVGIG come from the germline V gene (reference sequence). The CDR3 runs to 13 residues. J was trimmed by 4 bases and V by 3 bases; bases with no gene match: 3. This chain connects TRBV30 to TRBJ1-2, with 9 bases that match TRBD1. This sequence was found in a woman aged 18-55 years with stage I lung adenocarcinoma. The starting material was peripheral blood, obtained before any cancer treatment. CDR3 protein: CAWRGQGRYGYTF. CDR3 nucleotides: TGTGCCTGGAGGGGACAGGGCCGCTATGGCTACACCTTC. The variable domain in full, with the rest retrieved from reference TRBV30 and TRBJ1-2, is SQTIHQWPATLVQPVGSPLSLECTVEGTSNPNLYWYRQAAGRGLQLLFYSVGIGQISSEVPQNLSASRPQDRQFILSSKKLLLSDSGFYLCAWRGQGRYGYTFGSGTRLTVV.